This T cell receptor beta chain comes out of a study of siplizumab effects on memory and regulatory T cells (dated by TCRdb to about 2019). Regarding the complete study: The study looked at the effect of siplizumab, an anti-CD2 antibody, on alloreactive T-cell subsets in allogeneic mixed lymphocyte reactions made from human PBMCs. Points the paper makes about the study in general: Among mappable alloreactive CD4+ clones, the Treg-derived fraction averaged approximately 69% with siplizumab versus around 27% in control reactions. A naive or memory phenotype could not be assigned to roughly 75-95% of proliferating CD4+ or CD8+ clones. The cumulative frequency of alloreactive sequences traceable to unstimulated CD4+ memory T cells was significantly reduced by siplizumab. Because sequences at frequencies below about 10^-5 were poorly captured, only a minor fraction of alloreactive clones could be mapped back to unstimulated subsets. Whether proliferating Tregs from siplizumab cultures were suppressive was not functionally confirmed. Compared with memory T cells, unstimulated naive T cells appeared more diverse, and naive cells seemed to make a substantial contribution to the alloresponse.

In the case of this clone: This receptor's antigen is unknown. No much larger clone is present one base from it, and per-base qualities are unavailable.

Library preparation used the immunoSEQ multiplex PCR assay. Approximately 100,000 TCR templates per sample were assayed on the deep sequencing platform. Genomic DNA extracted from sorted T cells was the material used for TCRbeta CDR3 sequencing. Turning to the authors' computational methods: The R programming language was used for clonal analysis of TCRbeta CDR3 data. Comparing unstimulated samples against CFSE-low samples taken after the reaction was how alloreactive CD4+ and CD8+ clones were defined. Regulatory or non-regulatory origin was assigned to alloreactive CD4+ clones by matching of sequences to sorted unstimulated Treg and non-Treg repertoires. Drawn from immuneACCESS, this table holds only the in-frame rearrangements with V and J called that TCRdb kept. Clones are partly lost; checked studies trace under half to an unresolved V gene and leave the rest unexplained. V and J calls and clone size are as listed in that table; D and trimming were resolved from the DNA. The sample records 90,000 to 95,000 clones, around 97% of which are singletons. Roughly 0.031% of the sample is held by the ten biggest clonotypes.

Unstimulated CD4+ memory cells were also sequenced in three donor pairs, together with CD4+ naive, CD8+ TEMRA, CD8+ naive and CD8+ effector memory subsets. TCRbeta CDR3 sequencing was performed on sorted unstimulated T cells and on proliferating T cells recovered from mixed lymphocyte reactions. Fresh whole blood from 9 to 11 HLA-typed healthy donors was used to isolate PBMCs. Clipping removes 6 bases from V and 4 bases from J, with 10 as the unmatched junction base count. From the cysteine up to the phenylalanine, the CDR3 has a length of 16 residues. Solely the CDR3 DNA is kept, with 48 bases framed from the first base. Taken from the germline V gene, the CDR1 and CDR2 loops are MDHEN and SYDVKM.

This TCR came from a human donor in good health. Here the chain combines TRBV28 and TRBJ2-1, with 9 junctional bases fitting TRBD1. Sequenced input: naive CD4+ T cells sorted from blood. The cell subset or site label here, explained by the study, means: unstimulated naive T cells. The sequenced DNA is TGTGCCAGCAGATCCTACTCCGGGACAGGGTACAATGAGCAGTTCTTC. Its amino acids are CASRSYSGTGYNEQFF.